The clone carrying this T cell receptor beta chain was counted a single time. Other DNA sequences in the sample encode the same CDR3. This CDR3 contains 12 residues. V shed 2 bases and J shed 4 bases, with 6 bases lying between them. Germline CDR1 MDHEN, CDR2 SYDVKM. This specimen belongs to a study of graft-versus-host responses after intestinal transplantation. Study overall: Among the recipients, all got anti-thymocyte globulin induction and then tacrolimus and steroids for approximately 3 years.

Here immunoSEQ multiplex PCR was the method, and the copy in TCRdb shows in-frame clones only, minus some. In the table there are 43,000 or so clones, roughly 91% of which are singletons. The TCR was taken from a human patient who received an intestinal transplant, so some T cells may come from the graft donor. The chain couples TRBV28 to TRBJ2-7, with no clear D. The specimen comprised PBMCs, sampled roughly 860 days after a first intestinal transplant, on the day of a second. The CDR3 DNA reads as TGTGCCAGCAGTTTACTGGGTTACGAGCAGTACTTC. It encodes CASSLLGYEQYF.